The 11 T cell receptor beta chains below come from one sample, sequenced in a study of T cell responses to AZD1222 COVID-19 vaccine (dated by TCRdb to 2020 to 2022). The time point label, read with the paper, signifies: baseline before first vaccination. The library was built by means of the immunoSEQ multiplex PCR assay. This is the immuneACCESS table as TCRdb keeps it, with only in-frame sequences that have V and J called. A part of the clones is gone; compared with another copy, unresolved V genes explain less than half, and the rest is unexplained. The sample records roughly 180,000 clones, about nine tenths of which are singletons. The ten largest clones represent around 3% of the sample. The material was peripheral blood, obtained on day 0 of AZD1222 vaccination. The receptors were gathered from an adult in good health.

The rearrangement links TRBV9 to TRBJ2-1, with 10 bases lining up with TRBD2. In germline, CDR1 is SGDLS, CDR2 YYNGEE. The trim removed 0 bases at V and 9 bases at J, leaving 6 bases unmatched. There are 15 residues in the CDR3. The CDR3: CASSVVASGGSEQFF. DNA for the CDR3: TGTGCCAGCAGCGTAGTGGCTAGCGGGGGCTCTGAGCAGTTCTTC.

The chain links TRBV7-9 to TRBJ1-4; 11 nucleotides agree with TRBD1. The germline CDR1 and CDR2 sequences are SEHNR and FQNEAQ (reference sequence). Germline trimming cut 0 bases from V and 3 bases from J; bases unmatched to any gene: 6. The CDR3 sequence is 18 residues long. CDR3 coding DNA: TGTGCCAGCAGCTTAGCGCGGACAGGGGGCGGTTCTAATGAAAAACTGTTTTTT. This sequence encodes CASSLARTGGGSNEKLFF.

The chain employs TRBV18 and TRBJ1-5; 8 bases are shared with TRBD1. V dropped 2 bases and J dropped 6; count of bases not matched to a gene: 6. Germline lookup yields CDR1 KGHSH and CDR2 LQKENI. The CDR3 sequence is 15 residues long. For the CDR3, the DNA is TGTGCCAGCTCACCAACACAGGGGGTCGGTCAGCCCCAGCATTTT. Its translation: CASSPTQGVGQPQHF.

This sequence joins TRBV6-6 and TRBJ1-4; 10 nucleotides agree with TRBD1. CDR1 MNHNY and CDR2 SVGAGI come from the germline V gene (reference sequence). The CDR3 covers 14 residues. J was trimmed by 8 bases and V by 7 bases; bases with no gene match: 7. CDR3 protein: CASIGDRGQEKLFF. In nucleotides, the CDR3 is TGTGCCAGCATCGGGGACAGGGGACAGGAAAAACTGTTTTTT.

This chain links TRBV19 with TRBJ1-6, with D possibly matching TRBD1 (5 bases). The V end lost 10 bases, the J end lost 2 bases, and 9 bases lay between the germline ends. CDR3 size: 13 residues. CDR1 LNHDA and CDR2 SQIVND come from the germline V gene (reference sequence). The CDR3 sequence: CATGLAYNSPLHF. The CDR3 region has the DNA TGTGCCACGGGGCTCGCCTATAATTCACCCCTCCACTTT.

The chain uses TRBV12-3 or TRBV12-4 and TRBJ1-4; D remains unclear. V was shortened by 1 base and J by 11 bases, with 8 bases between the two germline ends. The CDR3 spans 12 residues. The CDR3 DNA is TGTGCCAGCAGTTTAGGGGCTTACAAACTGTTTTTT. Translating it yields CASSLGAYKLFF.

The rearrangement joins TRBV10-3 to TRBJ1-1, with 10 bases aligning to TRBD1. V dropped 2 bases and J dropped 0; count of bases not matched to a gene: 3. There are 16 residues in the CDR3. Germline loops: CDR1 ENHRY, CDR2 SYGVKD. CDR3 loop: CAISERDRGLNTEAFF. The CDR3 DNA is TGTGCCATCAGTGAGAGGGACAGGGGCTTGAACACTGAAGCTTTCTTT.

The genes are TRBV18 and TRBJ1-1; 9 bases fit TRBD1. CDR1 is KGHSH and CDR2 is LQKENI in the germline V gene. The ends lost 3 bases at V and 0 bases at J; junction bases unmatched: 5. CDR3 length: 16 amino acids. The CDR3 DNA is TGTGCCAGCTCACCTAGGACAGGGGCGATGAACACTGAAGCTTTCTTT. The encoded protein is CASSPRTGAMNTEAFF.

This sequence joins TRBV6-4 and TRBJ1-5; D possibly corresponds to TRBD1 (6 bases). Germline V lookup: CDR1 MRHNA, CDR2 SNTAGT. Trimming pared 4 bases from V and 0 bases from J, leaving 16 bases between. The CDR3 totals 17 residues. This chain's CDR3 is CASSVLPDSYSNQPQHF. CDR3 DNA sequence: TGTGCCAGCAGTGTCCTTCCGGACAGTTATAGCAATCAGCCCCAGCATTTT.

CDR3 DNA sequence: TGTGCCAGCAGCTTAGGTCCGGGACAGTATAGCAATCAGCCCCAGCATTTT. This encodes CASSLGPGQYSNQPQHF. The chain joins TRBV7-2 to TRBJ1-5; 7 nucleotides line up with TRBD1. This CDR3 has 17 amino acids. Germline values: CDR1 SGHTA, CDR2 FQGNSA. V was pared by 1 base and J by 0 bases, with 6 bases of the junction left unmatched.

V and J are TRBV19 and TRBJ2-6; the D is unclear. Trimming took off 3 bases at V and 1 base at J, with 13 bases between the two ends. CDR1 is LNHDA, CDR2 SQIVND, per germline (reference sequence). There are 17 residues in the CDR3. The CDR3 DNA follows: TGTGCCAGTAGTATCTCGACGGTACTGTCTGGGGCCAACGTCCTGACTTTC. Translating it yields CASSISTVLSGANVLTF.